One sample yielded the 3 T cell receptor beta chains listed below, sequenced in a study of blood T cell repertoires in COVID-19. Some clones are missing from TCRdb's copy, which holds only in-frame ones; the method was immunoSEQ multiplex PCR. The data contain tens of thousands of clones, around 85% of them singletons. The material sequenced was peripheral blood. These receptors came from a man between 50 and 59 years old with active COVID-19.

The rearrangement uses TRBV5-1 and TRBJ2-1, with 7 bases identical to TRBD2. The CDR3 consists of 15 residues. The germline V gene has CDR1 SGHRS and CDR2 YFSETQ. V dropped 3 bases and J dropped 7; count of bases not matched to a gene: 10. CDR3 residues: CASSSRLAGGNEQFF. For the CDR3, the DNA is TGCGCCAGCAGCTCTAGACTAGCTGGAGGGAATGAGCAGTTCTTC.

The rearrangement joins TRBV6-5 to TRBJ2-6; possible D gene TRBD1, 5 bases. V was cut by 0 bases and J by 4 bases, with 10 bases left in between. This CDR3 has 16 amino acids. From germline, CDR1 is MNHEY and CDR2 SVGAGI. This CDR3 reads CASSYSIGVGANVLTF. The CDR3 DNA sequence: TGTGCCAGCAGTTACTCAATAGGGGTCGGGGCCAACGTCCTGACTTTC.

The table lists this clone with a count of one. V usage is TRBV27 and J usage is TRBJ1-1, with TRBD1 as a possible D gene (5 bases). The CDR3 loop spans 14 amino acids. Per germline, CDR1 MNHEY and CDR2 SMNVEV (reference sequence). With 3 bases removed from V and 4 bases from J, the gap between germline ends came to 12 bases. The CDR3 DNA follows: TGTGCCAGCAGTTTGACCCACAGGTTCACTGAAGCTTTCTTT. This sequence encodes CASSLTHRFTEAFF.